The sequence of this TCR beta chain was determined in a study of T cell responses to AZD1222 COVID-19 vaccine. Method: immunoSEQ multiplex PCR; TCRdb's copy keeps in-frame clones and lacks some. The sample has 25,000 to 30,000 clones; around 92% are singletons. This TCR was recovered from an adult who received the AZD1222 COVID-19 vaccine. This specimen was peripheral blood, taken 28 days after the second AZD1222 dose.

The CDR3 nucleotides read TGCGCCAGCAGTCCGATAGCGGGAGCCTTCAATGAGCAGTTCTTC. Residues: CASSPIAGAFNEQFF. V gene TRBV5-1 combines with J gene TRBJ2-1; 9 positions match TRBD2. Trimming cost V 5 bases and J 6 bases; bases outside gene matches: 9. This CDR3 contains 15 residues. CDR1 and CDR2 from the germline V gene are SGHRS and YFSETQ.